The rows below give T cell receptor beta chains drawn from one sample of a study of T cells in Graves' hyperthyroidism and ophthalmopathy. TCRdb analysed the multiplex PCR reads with MiXCR anew, one entry per CDR3 protein. The top ten clones hold over 11% of a sample with around 500,000 distinct CDR3 sequences, 14% of them seen once. The specimen was blood. The receptors were sampled from a woman aged 40 to 50 with Graves' hyperthyroidism. CDR3s include the opening cysteine and the closing phenylalanine or tryptophan. Fields, in order: J gene, clone size, D gene, V gene, CDR3 DNA, CDR3 protein. The D gene is left open where the match is weak. Clone size is shown for a subset of rows, as once, few, many or a class of expanded clone.

>TRBJ2-3|many|NA|TRBV6-1
TGTGCCAGCTCTGTGGGGCGGTACGGGACAGATACGCAGTATTTT
CASSVGRYGTDTQYF
>TRBJ2-1|many|NA|TRBV6-1
TGTGCCACCACCCCAACCTCGGATAGCTACAATGAGCAGTTCTTC
CATTPTSDSYNEQFF
>TRBJ2-7|NA|TRBD2|TRBV24-1
TGTGCCACCAGTGACCAGACTAGCGGGAGCTCCTACGAGCAGTACTTC
CATSDQTSGSSYEQYF
>TRBJ2-7|NA|TRBD1|TRBV28
TGTGCCAGCAGTTGGGGGACAGGTCTCTCCTACGAGCAGTACTTC
CASSWGTGLSYEQYF
>TRBJ2-2|NA|TRBD2|TRBV7-3
TGTGCCAGCAGCCCCCAGCGGGAGGGCAGCGGGGAGCTGTTTTTT
CASSPQREGSGELFF
>TRBJ2-1|many|NA|TRBV6-1
TGTGCCAGCAGTCCCCCAGGCTTAGGGCTATTGCAGCCCAATGAGCAGTTCTTC
CASSPPGLGLLQPNEQFF
>TRBJ2-6|many|TRBD1|TRBV2
TGTGCCAGCAGTGAAGAGGGACAGCTAAGTGCGTCTGGGGCCAACGTCCTGACTTTC
CASSEEGQLSASGANVLTF
>TRBJ2-2|many|TRBD1|TRBV6-6
TGTGCCAGCAGTTACCCGGGACAGGGGAAAGCCGGGGAGCTGTTTTTT
CASSYPGQGKAGELFF
>TRBJ2-1|many|NA|TRBV7-2
TGTGCCAGCAGCTTAGTGGCGACGAGCTCCTACAATGAGCAGTTCTTC
CASSLVATSSYNEQFF
>TRBJ2-1|many|NA|TRBV6-2/TRBV6-3
TGTGCCAGCAGTTACTCGATAGCGTCCAATGAGCAGTTCTTC
CASSYSIASNEQFF
>TRBJ2-1|many|TRBD2|TRBV28
TGTGCCAGCAGTTCGGGACTAAGGGACGATGAGCAGTTCTTC
CASSSGLRDDEQFF
>TRBJ2-1|few|NA|TRBV11-3
TGTGCCAGCAGCATGACACAGCCTAATGAGCAGTTCTTC
CASSMTQPNEQFF
>TRBJ2-7|many|NA|TRBV2
TGTGCCAGCAGACCTGGCTCCTACGAGCAGTACTTC
CASRPGSYEQYF